This T cell receptor (beta chain) stems from a study of blood T cell repertoires in COVID-19. Germline V gene data show CDR1 as SSHAT and CDR2 as FNYEAQ (reference sequence). The CDR3 covers 15 residues. Trimming removed 1 base from V and 5 bases from J; junction bases left unmatched: 5. Profiled with immunoSEQ multiplex PCR; TCRdb holds only in-frame clones, not every one. Of about 260,000 clones listed, about 85% were seen once; the top ten hold approximately 3.8%. The sample was peripheral blood. This TCR was sampled from a man in his 60s who had recovered from COVID-19. The chain links TRBV7-7 to TRBJ2-5, with 9 bases fitting TRBD1. This CDR3 is CASSLGQGEGETQYF. Here the CDR3 DNA reads TGTGCCAGCAGCTTAGGACAGGGGGAAGGGGAGACCCAGTACTTC.